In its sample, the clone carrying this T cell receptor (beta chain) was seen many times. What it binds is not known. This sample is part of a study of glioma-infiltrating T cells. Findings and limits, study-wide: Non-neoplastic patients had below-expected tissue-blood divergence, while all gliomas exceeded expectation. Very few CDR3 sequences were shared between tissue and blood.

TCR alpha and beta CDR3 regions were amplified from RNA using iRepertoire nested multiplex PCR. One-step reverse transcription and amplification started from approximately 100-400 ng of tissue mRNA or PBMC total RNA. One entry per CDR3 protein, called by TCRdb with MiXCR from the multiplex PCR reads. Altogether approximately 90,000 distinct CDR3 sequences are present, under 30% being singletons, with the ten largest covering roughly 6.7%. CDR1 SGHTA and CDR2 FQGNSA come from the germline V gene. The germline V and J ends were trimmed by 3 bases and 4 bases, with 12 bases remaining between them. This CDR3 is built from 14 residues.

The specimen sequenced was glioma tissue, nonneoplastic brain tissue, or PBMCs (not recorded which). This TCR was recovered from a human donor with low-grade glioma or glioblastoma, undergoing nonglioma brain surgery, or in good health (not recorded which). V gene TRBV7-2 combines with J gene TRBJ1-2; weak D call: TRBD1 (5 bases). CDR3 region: CASSFGDGVYGYTF. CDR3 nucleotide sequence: TGTGCCAGCAGCTTTGGGGACGGAGTCTATGGCTACACCTTC.